The 29 T cell receptor beta chains reported below all come from one sample, sequenced in a study of OX40 agonist ivuxolimab in advanced cancers. Assay used: immunoSEQ multiplex PCR; TCRdb lists only in-frame clones, some missing. This sample yields some 74,000 clones, of which around 80% are seen a single time; more than 4.5% belongs to the top ten. The sequencing here drew on CD4+ or CD8+ T cells sorted from blood, taken in a trial of the OX40 agonist ivuxolimab. The receptors stem from an adult with an advanced solid tumor such as melanoma, head and neck, liver or kidney cancer.

The V call is TRBV2, the J call TRBJ2-5; 9 positions match TRBD1. From germline, CDR1 is SNHLY and CDR2 FYNNEI. The length of the CDR3 is 13 residues. Unmatched junction bases numbered 7, after V lost 9 bases and J lost 5 bases. The CDR3 spells CARMDRGRETQYF. Written as DNA, the CDR3 is TGTGCCAGGATGGACAGGGGTCGGGAGACCCAGTACTTC.

This sequence joins TRBV18 and TRBJ1-5, with D uncertain. The CDR3 loop spans 14 amino acids. The germline V gene has CDR1 KGHSH and CDR2 LQKENI. Deletions cut 0 bases from V and 1 base from J, with 4 bases between. Here the CDR3 DNA reads TGTGCCAGCTCACCACCGCTAAGCAATCAGCCCCAGCATTTT. Encoded protein: CASSPPLSNQPQHF.

The rearrangement uses TRBV5-6 and TRBJ2-5, with TRBD1 identical over 8 bases. The germline gives CDR1 SGHDT, CDR2 YYEEEE. Trimming cost V 4 bases and J 6 bases; bases outside gene matches: 8. The CDR3 runs 14 residues. This CDR3 reads CASSGTRGLKTQYF. The CDR3 nucleotides read TGTGCCAGCAGCGGGACCAGGGGGCTGAAGACCCAGTACTTC. Full variable domain (outside the CDR3, taken from reference TRBV5-6 and TRBJ2-5): DAGVTQSPTHLIKTRGQQVTLRCSPKSGHDTVSWYQQALGQGPQFIFQYYEEEERQRGNFPDRFSGHQFPNYSSELNVNALLLGDSALYLCASSGTRGLKTQYFGPGTRLLVL.

The chain links TRBV2 to TRBJ2-7; D unclear. The CDR3 is made up of 11 amino acids. With 8 bases removed from V and 5 bases from J, the gap between germline ends came to 10 bases. Germline assignment: CDR1 SNHLY and CDR2 FYNNEI. The CDR3 reads CASGLNDEQYF. CDR3 nucleotide sequence: TGTGCCAGCGGTTTAAACGACGAGCAGTACTTC.

This clone appeared a single time. The chain employs TRBV9 and TRBJ2-1; 12 nucleotides line up with TRBD2. Trimming cost V 0 bases and J 4 bases; bases outside gene matches: 14. Germline CDR1 SGDLS, CDR2 YYNGEE. The CDR3 loop spans 20 amino acids. CDR3: CASSVAVGLAGRGAYNEQFF. As DNA, the CDR3 is TGTGCCAGCAGCGTAGCTGTAGGACTAGCGGGGCGTGGTGCGTACAATGAGCAGTTCTTC.

The V gene is TRBV15, the J gene TRBJ2-5; possibly TRBD1 for D (6 bases). The germline V gene encodes CDR1 LNHNV and CDR2 YYDKDF (reference sequence). The CDR3 length is 14 residues. Trimming left V 0 bases short and J 2 bases short, with 7 bases between. CDR3 protein: CATSRDRGQETQYF. CDR3 DNA: TGTGCCACCAGCAGAGACAGGGGACAAGAGACCCAGTACTTC.

The rearrangement uses TRBV2 and TRBJ1-5; TRBD1 matches at 9 bases. This CDR3 is built from 16 residues. Trimming at V came to 5 bases and at J to 1 base, leaving 6 bases not matched to a gene. CDR1 is SNHLY and CDR2 is FYNNEI in the germline V gene. The DNA of the CDR3 is TGTGCCAGCAGTCCTACAGGGGGCGCGAGCAATCAGCCCCAGCATTTT. It specifies CASSPTGGASNQPQHF.

This rearrangement joins TRBV29-1 to TRBJ1-5; D gene uncertain. This CDR3 is built from 13 residues. V shed 4 bases and J shed 9 bases, with 16 bases lying between them. Germline-derived CDR1 and CDR2 are SQVTM and ANQGSEA. The CDR3 region is CSVGVEARGPQHF. The CDR3 region has the DNA TGCAGCGTTGGAGTGGAGGCCCGGGGGCCCCAGCATTTT.

This clone was detected only a few times. In the same sample, other DNA sequences code for this CDR3. The chain recombines TRBV5-6 with TRBJ2-3, with a possible D match to TRBD1 (5 bases). The CDR3 sequence is 17 residues long. V lost 0 bases to trimming and J lost 0 bases, with 14 bases between them. Germline values: CDR1 SGHDT, CDR2 YYEEEE. CDR3 bases: TGTGCCAGCAGCTTGGAGGGTAGGGGTACCAGCACAGATACGCAGTATTTT. Translated, it gives CASSLEGRGTSTDTQYF.

This clone was detected once. V is TRBV7-7 and J is TRBJ2-3, with 13 bases lining up with TRBD2. CDR3 length: 18 amino acids. V was clipped by 4 bases and J by 0 bases; unmatched bases: 7. Per germline, CDR1 SSHAT and CDR2 FNYEAQ (reference sequence). CDR3: CASSSGLAGDSSTDTQYF. CDR3 nucleotides: TGTGCCAGCAGCTCTGGACTAGCGGGGGACTCTAGCACAGATACGCAGTATTTT.

In this sample, this clone turned up once. The chain combines TRBV15 with TRBJ2-3; 12 nucleotides match TRBD2. The CDR3 is made up of 16 amino acids. CDR1 and CDR2 (germline): LNHNV, YYDKDF (reference sequence). V lost 5 bases and J lost 2; bases outside the gene matches: 5. CDR3 protein: CATSDTSGRLTDTQYF. The DNA of the CDR3 is TGTGCCACCAGCGATACTAGCGGGAGGCTCACAGATACGCAGTATTTT. The full variable domain, its missing parts supplied by reference TRBV15 and TRBJ2-3, is DAMVIQNPRYQVTQFGKPVTLSCSQTLNHNVMYWYQQKSSQAPKLLFHYYDKDFNNEADTPDNFQSRRPNTSFCFLDIRSPGLGDTAMYLCATSDTSGRLTDTQYFGPGTRLTVL.

This clone occurred a few times. This chain joins TRBV18 and TRBJ2-5; D may be TRBD1 (6 bases). The CDR3 is 13 residues long. The V gene lost 6 bases and the J gene lost 2 bases, with 10 bases spanning the gap. CDR1 and CDR2 from the germline V gene are KGHSH and LQKENI. The CDR3: CASSPGAQETQYF. The CDR3 DNA reads TGTGCCAGCTCTCCAGGGGCGCAAGAGACCCAGTACTTC.

The chain joins TRBV10-3 to TRBJ1-1, with 9 bases lining up with TRBD1. This CDR3 has 15 residues. Trimming cost V 4 bases and J 1 base; bases outside gene matches: 4. From germline, CDR1 is ENHRY and CDR2 SYGVKD. The CDR3 sequence is CAISVLGQGNTEAFF. For the CDR3, the DNA is TGTGCCATCAGTGTCCTGGGACAGGGGAACACTGAAGCTTTCTTT.

The chain employs TRBV4-2 and TRBJ1-5; tentative D call: TRBD1 (5 bases). The germline V gene has CDR1 LGHNA and CDR2 YNFKEQ. The CDR3 loop spans 15 amino acids. V gave up 4 bases and J gave up 4 bases, with 14 bases separating them. DNA for the CDR3: TGTGCCAGCAGCCCAGGGCAGGGCCGGAATCAGCCCCAGCATTTT. Amino acid sequence: CASSPGQGRNQPQHF.

The J gene is TRBJ2-7, the V gene TRBV7-2; TRBD1 matches at 8 bases. From germline, CDR1 is SGHTA and CDR2 FQGNSA. V lost 2 bases to trimming and J lost 5 bases; unmatched junction nucleotides: 11. This CDR3 region has 16 residues. CDR3 residues: CASSLPNGQGAHEQYF. In DNA form, the CDR3 reads TGTGCCAGCAGCTTACCGAACGGGCAGGGGGCACACGAGCAGTACTTC.

The chain has TRBV27 and TRBJ1-1, with TRBD1 matching over 8 bases. Germline CDR1 reads MNHEY; CDR2 reads SMNVEV (reference sequence). Losses at the gene ends were 6 bases for V and 7 bases for J; bases not matched to a gene: 10. CDR3 length: 14 residues. The DNA of the CDR3 is TGTGCCAGCAGCATGATAGACAGGGGTAGTGAAGCTTTCTTT. It encodes CASSMIDRGSEAFF.

The V gene is TRBV5-1, the J gene TRBJ1-2; 8 nucleotides align to TRBD1. The CDR3 loop spans 14 amino acids. Trimming removed 4 bases from V and 5 bases from J; junction bases left unmatched: 7. CDR1 and CDR2 (germline): SGHRS, YFSETQ. The CDR3 DNA reads as TGCGCCAGCAGCGGAGGACAGGGAGGTTATGGCTACACCTTC. Translation: CASSGGQGGYGYTF.

The rearrangement links TRBV19 to TRBJ1-4; perhaps TRBD1 as D (6 bases). CDR1 is LNHDA and CDR2 is SQIVND in the germline V gene (reference sequence). This CDR3 is built from 15 residues. Deletions cut 2 bases from V and 7 bases from J, with 14 bases between. CDR3 in DNA: TGTGCCAGTAGTATACAGGGGACAAGGGGTGAAAAACTGTTTTTT. This sequence encodes CASSIQGTRGEKLFF.

The V call is TRBV19, the J call TRBJ2-5; unclear D gene. The CDR3 extends over 17 amino acids. CDR1 and CDR2 (germline): LNHDA, SQIVND (reference sequence). Trimming took 0 bases from V and 9 from J, leaving 23 bases between them. CDR3: CASSIDPPGLGESAQYF. Written as DNA, the CDR3 is TGTGCCAGTAGTATAGATCCCCCCGGCCTTGGGGAATCAGCCCAGTACTTC.

CDR3 region: CASSVNEETQYF. DNA of the CDR3: TGTGCCAGCAGCGTGAATGAAGAGACCCAGTACTTC. The rearrangement links TRBV7-9 to TRBJ2-5; D not certain. V was clipped by 5 bases and J by 3 bases, with 7 bases between them. This CDR3 is built from 12 residues. Looked up from germline, CDR1 is SEHNR and CDR2 is FQNEAQ (reference sequence).

The J gene is TRBJ2-5, the V gene TRBV11-2; perhaps D is TRBD1 or TRBD2 (5 bases each). This CDR3 contains 14 residues. The V and J ends lost 1 base and 1 base respectively, with 7 bases between them. Germline values: CDR1 SGHAT, CDR2 FQNNGV. As DNA, the CDR3 is TGTGCCAGCAGCTTAGCGGGGACCCAAGAGACCCAGTACTTC. This translates into CASSLAGTQETQYF.

A single count supports this clone. The V call is TRBV11-2, the J call TRBJ2-1; D gene unclear. Germline lookup yields CDR1 SGHAT and CDR2 FQNNGV. This CDR3 spans 15 amino acids. V lost 1 base and J lost 2, with 9 bases in between. CDR3: CASSLASGPYNEQFF. In DNA form, the CDR3 reads TGTGCCAGCAGCTTAGCATCGGGCCCCTACAATGAGCAGTTCTTC.

V is TRBV19 and J is TRBJ1-6; 9 nucleotides match TRBD1. CDR3 length: 15 amino acids. After removal of 6 bases from V and 10 bases from J, the junction contained 10 bases not matched to a gene. Germline V gene lookup returns CDR1 LNHDA and CDR2 SQIVND (reference sequence). The CDR3 loop is CASRTPGQGRSPLHF. The DNA of the CDR3 is TGTGCCAGTAGAACCCCGGGACAGGGAAGGTCACCCCTCCACTTT.

The chain combines TRBV4-1 with TRBJ2-2; maybe TRBD2 (5 bases). The CDR3 is made up of 14 amino acids. Germline CDR1 reads MGHRA; CDR2 reads YSYEKL. Trimming left V 4 bases short and J 8 bases short, with 14 bases between. CDR3 amino acids: CASSPILRGGELFF. CDR3 DNA: TGCGCCAGCAGCCCAATATTGCGAGGGGGGGAGCTGTTTTTT.

This chain joins TRBV7-2 and TRBJ2-5; TRBD2 aligns across 7 bases. Trimming at V came to 3 bases and at J to 5 bases, leaving 12 bases not matched to a gene. The CDR3 runs 16 residues. Germline V gene lookup returns CDR1 SGHTA and CDR2 FQGNSA. The CDR3 loop reads CASSFYSAGVGETQYF. CDR3 bases: TGTGCCAGCAGCTTTTATTCGGCGGGAGTCGGTGAGACCCAGTACTTC.

The chain joins TRBV6-1 to TRBJ1-2, with D uncertain. V was cut by 4 bases and J by 4 bases, with 10 bases left in between. Germline CDR1 MNHNS, CDR2 SASEGT. CDR3 length: 13 residues. CDR3 coding DNA: TGTGCCAGCAGTGGGAGAAAGGGCTATGGCTACACCTTC. It translates to CASSGRKGYGYTF.

This CDR3 reads CASSQGGANVNNEQFF. The CDR3, as DNA: TGTGCCAGCAGCCAAGGGGGCGCTAATGTAAACAATGAGCAGTTCTTC. The V and J genes are TRBV7-2 and TRBJ2-1, with 7 nucleotides matching TRBD1. From germline, CDR1 is SGHTA and CDR2 FQGNSA. V shed 5 bases, J shed 5 bases, and the junction held 12 bases outside the gene matches. This CDR3 is built from 16 residues.

This clone was seen many times. V gene TRBV7-3 combines with J gene TRBJ2-2; 8 bases are a match to TRBD2. Germline V gene lookup returns CDR1 SGHTA and CDR2 FQGTGA. The V and J ends lost 5 bases and 9 bases, in that order; junction bases with no gene match: 5. The CDR3 length is 13 residues. CDR3 sequence reads: CASSPGTSRELFF. The CDR3 DNA follows: TGTGCCAGCAGCCCTGGGACTAGTAGGGAGCTGTTTTTT.

This clone came up a few times. The genes are TRBV4-1 and TRBJ2-2, with TRBD2 matching 9 bases. CDR1 is MGHRA, CDR2 YSYEKL, per germline. V lost 0 bases, J lost 1 base, and 9 bases stayed unmatched. This CDR3 has 19 amino acids. The CDR3 nucleotides read TGCGCCAGCAGCCAAGATCAGTCTAGCGGGAACCTGAACACCGGGGAGCTGTTTTTT. Its protein is CASSQDQSSGNLNTGELFF.